These 14 T cell receptor beta chains share one sample of origin, sequenced in a study of blood T cell repertoires in COVID-19. Data came from immunoSEQ multiplex PCR; TCRdb stores just in-frame clones and leaves some out. The data contain about 110,000 clones, roughly 84% of them singletons. Sequenced input: peripheral blood. The receptors stem from a woman between 65 and 79 years old with acute or convalescent COVID-19.

This clone was observed a few times. The chain couples TRBV7-2 to TRBJ2-5; D call uncertain. V dropped 4 bases and J dropped 7 bases, with 13 bases sitting between them. CDR3 length: 13 residues. CDR1 and CDR2 (germline): SGHTA, FQGNSA. Written as DNA, the CDR3 is TGTGCCAGCAGCTCACAAAGTCATGCGACCCAGTACTTC. Translating gives CASSSQSHATQYF.

This clone was counted a few times. The chain couples TRBV7-9 to TRBJ1-2; TRBD1 aligns across 10 bases. This CDR3 contains 13 residues. V lost 6 bases, J lost 8 bases, and 6 bases stayed unmatched. CDR1 and CDR2 from the germline V gene are SEHNR and FQNEAQ (reference sequence). The CDR3 coding sequence is TGTGCCAGCAGAGGACAGGGGGGTCACGGCTACACCTTC. It yields the protein CASRGQGGHGYTF.

V usage is TRBV5-1 and J usage is TRBJ2-1; TRBD1 matches at 8 bases. Germline CDR1 and CDR2: SGHRS and YFSETQ. CDR3 length: 13 amino acids. The junction had 3 bases not matched to a gene; V was cut back by 3 bases and J by 7 bases. CDR3: CASSWRQGNEQFF. The CDR3 bases are TGCGCCAGCAGCTGGCGACAGGGGAATGAGCAGTTCTTC.

The CDR3 sequence is CASSIPPVNYGYTF. CDR3 nucleotides: TGTGCCAGTAGTATACCCCCGGTAAACTATGGCTACACCTTC. The chain links TRBV19 to TRBJ1-2; D not resolved. V lost 2 bases, J lost 2 bases, and 9 bases lay in between. CDR1 and CDR2 from the germline V gene are LNHDA and SQIVND (reference sequence). CDR3 length: 14 residues.

This clone showed up just a few times. V usage is TRBV14 and J usage is TRBJ1-2; a weak D match, TRBD1 (6 bases). V was pared by 0 bases and J by 8 bases, with 16 bases between. CDR3 length: 15 amino acids. The germline V gene encodes CDR1 SGHDN and CDR2 FVKESK. CDR3 sequence reads: CASSQDRGGSGGYTF. Here the CDR3 DNA reads TGTGCCAGCAGCCAAGATCGGGGGGGCAGTGGAGGCTACACCTTC.

V and J are TRBV2 and TRBJ2-7, with a possible D match to TRBD1 (6 bases). With 6 bases removed from V and 3 bases from J, the gap between germline ends came to 12 bases. The germline V gene has CDR1 SNHLY and CDR2 FYNNEI. The CDR3 runs to 13 residues. The CDR3 sequence is CASRYRGGYEQYF. The CDR3 bases are TGTGCCAGCAGGTATCGAGGGGGCTACGAGCAGTACTTC. Full variable domain (rest looked up from reference TRBV2 and TRBJ2-7): EPEVTQTPSHQVTQMGQEVILRCVPISNHLYFYWYRQILGQKVEFLVSFYNNEISEKSEIFDDQFSVERPDGSNFTLKIRSTKLEDSAMYFCASRYRGGYEQYFGPGTRLTVT.

CDR3 in DNA: TGCGCCAGCAGCCTCACGGGCAATCAGCCCCAGCATTTT. It is translated as CASSLTGNQPQHF. V gene TRBV10-1 combines with J gene TRBJ1-5; D unclear. Trimming took off 6 bases at V and 2 bases at J, with 8 bases between the two ends. Germline CDR1 is WNHNN and CDR2 is SYGVQD (reference sequence). This CDR3 region has 13 residues.

Of note for this clone: Different DNA sequences within this sample yield the same CDR3. The V call is TRBV9, the J call TRBJ2-1; 8 nucleotides line up with TRBD2. Trimming removed 0 bases from V and 4 bases from J; junction bases left unmatched: 6. The CDR3 has 16 residues. Germline lookup yields CDR1 SGDLS and CDR2 YYNGEE. The CDR3 protein is CASSVEETGGYNEQFF. The CDR3 DNA reads as TGTGCCAGCAGCGTAGAGGAAACGGGGGGGTACAATGAGCAGTTCTTC.

V gene TRBV6-5 combines with J gene TRBJ2-7, with D tentatively TRBD1 (6 bases). V lost 2 bases to trimming and J lost 6 bases, with 8 bases between them. Germline V gene lookup returns CDR1 MNHEY and CDR2 SVGAGI. This CDR3 is built from 12 residues. The CDR3 is CASSYRGGEQYF. The DNA of the CDR3 is TGTGCCAGCAGTTACCGAGGGGGCGAGCAGTACTTC.

The genes are TRBV4-1 and TRBJ2-3; 13 bases map to TRBD2. The V gene's germline CDR1 is MGHRA and CDR2 YSYEKL. V was pared by 2 bases and J by 7 bases, with 3 bases of the junction left unmatched. The CDR3 runs 15 residues. The CDR3 coding sequence is TGCGCCAGCAGCCAATCGGGACTAGCGGGATATACGCAGTATTTT. The encoded protein is CASSQSGLAGYTQYF.

The gene calls are TRBV11-2 and TRBJ1-1; possible D gene TRBD1, 5 bases. Germline V gene data show CDR1 as SGHAT and CDR2 as FQNNGV. The V gene lost 0 bases and the J gene lost 10 bases, with 12 bases spanning the gap. This CDR3 is built from 13 residues. This CDR3 is CASSLEAGHRAFF. The CDR3 DNA reads TGTGCCAGCAGCTTAGAGGCAGGGCACAGAGCTTTCTTT.

The chain has TRBV2 and TRBJ2-7, with D possibly TRBD2 on 5 matching bases. Germline V lookup: CDR1 SNHLY, CDR2 FYNNEI. The CDR3 sequence is 13 residues long. With 4 bases removed from V and 2 bases from J, the gap between germline ends came to 9 bases. CDR3 DNA sequence: TGTGCCAGCAGTGGGTCGGGAACCTACGAGCAGTACTTC. Protein product: CASSGSGTYEQYF.

The chain is built from TRBV9 and TRBJ2-1; 9 bases fit TRBD2. The length of the CDR3 is 15 residues. Losses at the gene ends were 2 bases for V and 8 bases for J; bases not matched to a gene: 8. Germline V CDR1 and CDR2: SGDLS, YYNGEE. The CDR3 reads CASSVSGSGSDEQFF. The CDR3 DNA sequence: TGTGCCAGCAGCGTTAGCGGGAGCGGCTCCGATGAGCAGTTCTTC.

The gene calls are TRBV11-3 and TRBJ2-3; the match to TRBD1 covers 7 bases. The germline CDR1 and CDR2 sequences are SGHNT and YENEEA. The CDR3 consists of 14 residues. Trimming at V came to 6 bases and at J to 5 bases, leaving 8 bases not matched to a gene. CDR3 loop: CASSQRDSKDTQYF. CDR3 nucleotides: TGTGCCAGCAGTCAACGGGACAGTAAAGATACGCAGTATTTT.